This T cell receptor (beta chain) is from a study of T cell responses to AZD1222 COVID-19 vaccine. Study-wide background: Samples with a second dose at about 4 or about 12 weeks were pooled together. Study-level findings and limits: Spike-spanning, vaccine-associated CD4 TCRs were dominant at 160-218 and 743-854.

As to this clone: Its antigen is not known.

The CDR3 has 16 amino acids. Germline-derived CDR1 and CDR2 are KGHDR and SFDVKD. Trimming took 4 bases from V and 3 from J; bases not matched to a gene: 5. Repertoires were generated with immunoSEQ multiplex PCR, while TCRdb's copy carries only in-frame clones and drops some. This table has 120,000 or so clones, around 87% appearing once. Source: peripheral blood, taken on day 0 of AZD1222 vaccination. The rearrangement joins TRBV24-1 to TRBJ2-5, with 12 bases lining up with TRBD1. The receptor comes from an adult in good health. The CDR3 DNA is TGTGCCACCAGTGAAGCCGGGACAGGGGGCGAAGAGACCCAGTACTTC. This sequence encodes CATSEAGTGGEETQYF.